This entry describes one T cell receptor beta chain. The antigen remains unidentified. This record comes from a study of response to subunit inactivated influenza vaccine. Study results and limitations: That few new T cells are recruited by each seasonal influenza vaccination was the authors' suggestion.

The CDR3 runs 14 residues. Germline V lookup: CDR1 DFQATT, CDR2 SNEGSKA (reference sequence). V trimming: 6 bases; J trimming: 3 bases; junction bases outside the gene matches: 6. Each CDR3 protein gets one entry after TCRdb re-called the RT-PCR reads with MiXCR. In the table there are more than 250,000 distinct CDR3 sequences, roughly a fifth of which are singletons. This chain joins TRBV20-1 and TRBJ2-3; TRBD1 aligns across 10 bases. Sample: PBMCs from blood, taken less than 22 months after vaccination. This clonotype was sampled from a man between 50 and 70 years old who received an inactivated influenza vaccine. The CDR3 DNA sequence: TGCAGTGCGTACCGGGACAGGGGTACAGATACGCAGTATTTT. The encoded protein is CSAYRDRGTDTQYF.